Below, 8 T cell receptor beta chains from the same sample are listed, as sequenced in a study of blood T cells in healthy people across ages. The use of a sample-barcoded 5' primer and a J-beta primer mix characterized a second PCR of roughly 6 to 11 cycles. Each CDR3 protein is one row after TCRdb ran MiXCR on the 5' RACE reads. The data hold just over 800,000 distinct CDR3 sequences, with about 62% observed a single time. Sample: blood. The receptors originated from a man aged 30 to 45 in good health.

The chain links TRBV7-8 to TRBJ2-5, with D unresolved. CDR3 size: 15 residues. In germline, CDR1 is SGHVS, CDR2 FQNEAQ. V was pared by 0 bases and J by 0 bases, with 8 bases between. CDR3 loop: CASSLARPHQETQYF. The CDR3 DNA follows: TGTGCCAGCAGCTTAGCCCGGCCCCACCAAGAGACCCAGTACTTC.

V gene TRBV2 combines with J gene TRBJ2-7; 8 nucleotides align to TRBD2. Trimming took 7 bases from V and 2 from J; bases not matched to a gene: 13. Germline assignment: CDR1 SNHLY and CDR2 FYNNEI. The CDR3 loop spans 16 amino acids. CDR3 loop: CASTILAGGTTYEQYF. The CDR3 DNA sequence: TGTGCCAGCACAATCCTTGCGGGAGGTACCACCTACGAGCAGTACTTC.

The V gene is TRBV29-1, the J gene TRBJ1-5; TRBD1 aligns across 10 bases. This CDR3 comprises 13 residues. Germline loops: CDR1 SQVTM, CDR2 ANQGSEA. The trim removed 4 bases at V and 5 bases at J, leaving 2 bases unmatched. CDR3 DNA: TGCAGCGTTGGGGACAGGGGCGATCAGCCCCAGCATTTT. Its translation is CSVGDRGDQPQHF. The full variable domain, with the rest looked up from reference TRBV29-1 and TRBJ1-5, is SAVISQKPSRDICQRGTSLTIQCQVDSQVTMMFWYRQQPGQSLTLIATANQGSEATYESGFVIDKFPISRPNLTFSTLTVSNMSPEDSSIYLCSVGDRGDQPQHFGDGTRLSIL.

This clonotype has only a few counts. The chain uses TRBV6-2 or TRBV6-3 and TRBJ1-2; D is uncertain. The CDR3 has 15 residues. Trimming left V 2 bases short and J 4 bases short, with 14 bases between. Per germline, CDR1 MNHEY and CDR2 SVGEGT. As DNA, the CDR3 is TGTGCCAGCAGTTACCCCTTTCGGGGTCGCTATGGCTACACCTTC. This translates into CASSYPFRGRYGYTF.

The chain uses TRBV29-1 and TRBJ2-7; 7 bases fit TRBD1. The J call may be wrong; the DNA end is better matched by TRBJ2-5. The germline CDR1 and CDR2 sequences are SQVTM and ANQGSEA. There are 13 residues in the CDR3. The CDR3: CSAAPTGSETQYF. The DNA of the CDR3 is TGCAGCGCAGCCCCGACAGGGTCGGAGACCCAGTACTTC.

CDR3 nucleotide sequence: TGTGCCAGCAGTTTTAGACTAGCGGGGGAAATCTCCTACAATGAGCAGTTCTTC. It codes for CASSFRLAGEISYNEQFF. V is TRBV28 and J is TRBJ2-1; 12 nucleotides align to TRBD2. The CDR3 spans 18 residues. CDR1 is MDHEN and CDR2 is SYDVKM in the germline V gene. Trimming took 3 bases from V and 0 from J; bases not matched to a gene: 6.

The chain recombines TRBV28 with TRBJ2-5; TRBD2 matches at 7 bases. V was clipped by 3 bases and J by 4 bases; unmatched bases: 11. The germline gives CDR1 MDHEN, CDR2 SYDVKM. CDR3 size: 16 residues. The CDR3 loop is CASSFDIGGGRETQYF. For the CDR3, the DNA is TGTGCCAGCAGTTTTGATATTGGCGGGGGAAGAGAGACCCAGTACTTC.

The rearrangement joins TRBV29-1 to TRBJ2-1; D is perhaps TRBD2 (6 bases). Per germline, CDR1 SQVTM and CDR2 ANQGSEA. The ends were cut back, 3 bases at V and 3 bases at J, with 18 bases in the middle. The CDR3 sequence is 16 residues long. CDR3 loop: CSVDMVMGGVYNEQFF. DNA of the CDR3: TGCAGCGTTGATATGGTCATGGGCGGGGTCTACAATGAGCAGTTCTTC.